The clone carrying this TCR beta chain has only a few counts. What it recognizes is unknown. The data derive from a study of chemoradiotherapy in HPV16-positive cancers. The V gene's germline CDR1 is MDHEN and CDR2 SYDVKM. The ends were cut back, 7 bases at V and 0 bases at J, with 6 bases in the middle. The CDR3 loop spans 12 amino acids. Study results and limitations: During treatment, candidate HPV-specific clones and E7-related motifs expanded in tumor.

Generated by immunoSEQ multiplex PCR, the TCRdb table keeps only in-frame clones and is missing some. The table records about 66,000 clones, approximately 91% of them present only once. Sample: blood, taken from a patient who underwent chemoradiotherapy. This TCR was recovered from a human donor with HPV-associated anogenital cancer. The genes are TRBV28 and TRBJ1-1; D ambiguous. CDR3 region: CASNVVNTEAFF. CDR3 bases: TGTGCCAGCAATGTAGTGAACACTGAAGCTTTCTTT.